The 3 T cell receptor beta chains below come from one sample, sequenced in a study of blood T cell repertoires in COVID-19 (TCRdb year 2020). Library preparation was by the immunoSEQ multiplex PCR assay. TCRdb took this table from immuneACCESS and kept in-frame rearrangements with V and J called. Such tables lack part of the clones; where checked against another copy, unresolved V genes explain under half of the gap, and the rest is unexplained. For this sample the table gives under 90,000 clones, of which roughly 85% were detected only once. Almost 5.5% of the sample comes from the top ten. The source material was peripheral blood. The receptor set was obtained from a man aged 60 to 75 with acute or convalescent COVID-19.

The J gene is TRBJ1-6, the V gene TRBV7-2, with 7 nucleotides matching TRBD1. CDR1 and CDR2 from the germline V gene are SGHTA and FQGNSA. V was pared by 2 bases and J by 10 bases, with 5 bases of the junction left unmatched. This CDR3 is built from 14 residues. For the CDR3, the DNA is TGTGCCAGCAGCTTAACAGGGGTGGGATCACCCCTCCACTTT. It yields the protein CASSLTGVGSPLHF.

This chain joins TRBV11-2 and TRBJ2-1, with D perhaps TRBD2 (6 bases). Germline V gene sequence: CDR1 SGHAT, CDR2 FQNNGV. CDR3 length: 16 residues. V lost 5 bases and J 1 base, leaving 15 bases between the germline ends. The CDR3 spells CASSIRDFGSYNEQFF. The CDR3 DNA reads TGTGCCAGCAGCATTCGGGACTTTGGATCCTACAATGAGCAGTTCTTC. The variable domain in full, with the rest retrieved from reference TRBV11-2 and TRBJ2-1, is EAGVAQSPRYKIIEKRQSVAFWCNPISGHATLYWYQQILGQGPKLLIQFQNNGVVDDSQLPKDRFSAERLKGVDSTLKIQPAKLEDSAVYLCASSIRDFGSYNEQFFGPGTRLTVL.

This clone appeared a single time. The chain uses TRBV11-2 and TRBJ1-5; possible D gene TRBD1, 6 bases. V was pared by 5 bases and J by 1 base, with 12 bases between. The length of the CDR3 is 15 residues. Germline V gene lookup returns CDR1 SGHAT and CDR2 FQNNGV. CDR3 DNA: TGTGCCAGCAGCGAAACAGGGTTAAGCAATCAGCCCCAGCATTTT. Encoded protein: CASSETGLSNQPQHF.